This T cell receptor (beta chain) derives from a study of graft-versus-host responses after intestinal transplantation. Study summary: All recipients were transplanted with multivisceral, liver-intestinal, or isolated intestinal grafts. Every transplant recipient was induced with anti-thymocyte globulin, then maintained on tacrolimus and steroids for two to three years.

The CDR3 has 17 residues. From germline, CDR1 is SGHVS and CDR2 FQNEAQ. V was cut by 5 bases and J by 3 bases, with 19 bases left in between. Only in-frame clones appear in the TCRdb table, and some are missing; sequencing was by immunoSEQ multiplex PCR. The sample includes 85,000 to 100,000 clones, around 93% seen only once; the top ten take roughly 0.069%. Study results and limitations: GvH clones appeared in recipient marrow, some first in ileum or blood. Across patients carrying graft-donor T cell macrochimerism, allografts held high graft-versus-host to host-versus-graft clonal ratios.

Worth noting for this clone: Its antigen remains unidentified.

The origin of this receptor is a human donor who was the organ donor for an intestinal transplant. The sample was unstimulated CD8+ T cells sorted from spleen or lymph node cells, taken before transplant. The V gene is TRBV7-8, the J gene TRBJ2-2; D might be TRBD2 (6 bases). CDR3 amino acids: CASSPFFFGSYTGELFF. The CDR3 DNA follows: TGTGCCAGCAGCCCGTTTTTCTTCGGGAGCTACACCGGGGAGCTGTTTTTT.